This TCR beta chain was obtained from a study of cytomegalovirus exposure and HLA in healthy donors. The study ran its PCR with 60 Vbeta and 13 Jbeta primers. Generated by immunoSEQ multiplex PCR, the TCRdb table keeps only in-frame clones and is missing some. The sample holds 100,000 to 150,000 clones; roughly 72% are singletons and the top ten take less than 2%. The CDR3 contains 18 residues. Germline V gene lookup returns CDR1 ENHRY and CDR2 SYGVKD. V gave up 3 bases and J gave up 1 base, with 21 bases separating them. This receptor was identified in a woman aged 45 to 65 in good health and CMV-seronegative. The chain joins TRBV10-3 to TRBJ1-1, with D perhaps TRBD1 (6 bases). Sequencing input: PBMCs. The CDR3 region has the DNA TGTGCCATCAGTGAAAGGCCCGGGGGGCTCGGTAGGAACACTGAAGCTTTCTTT. Translated: CAISERPGGLGRNTEAFF.